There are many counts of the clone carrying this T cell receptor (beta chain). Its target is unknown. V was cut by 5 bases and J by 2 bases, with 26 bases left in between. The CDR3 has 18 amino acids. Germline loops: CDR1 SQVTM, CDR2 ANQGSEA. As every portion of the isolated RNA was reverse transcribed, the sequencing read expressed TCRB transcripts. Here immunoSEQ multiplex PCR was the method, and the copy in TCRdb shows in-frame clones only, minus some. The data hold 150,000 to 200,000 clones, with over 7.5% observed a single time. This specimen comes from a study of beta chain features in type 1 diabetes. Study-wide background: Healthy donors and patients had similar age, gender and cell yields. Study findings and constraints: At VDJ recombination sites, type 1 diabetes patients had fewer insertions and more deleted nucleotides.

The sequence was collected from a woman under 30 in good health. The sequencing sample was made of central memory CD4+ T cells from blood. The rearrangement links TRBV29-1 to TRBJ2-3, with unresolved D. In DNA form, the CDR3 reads TGCAGCGTTCTTCCTAGTAAGAACCGTCGGTGGAACACAGATACGCAGTATTTT. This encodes CSVLPSKNRRWNTDTQYF.